Included here is one TCR beta chain sequence, with context. Its antigen is unknown. The data originate from a study of T-cell memory formation after mild COVID-19. General study results and limits: From day 15 to 85, contracting clones were balanced between CD4 and CD8, whereas later expanders leaned toward CD4+.

MiXCR, applied by TCRdb to the 5' RACE reads, yields one record per CDR3 protein. In the table there are under 650,000 distinct CDR3 sequences, about a sixth of which are singletons. The sequencing input was PBMCs or a T cell subset sorted from them (not recorded which). The receptor's source is an adult woman who had mild COVID-19 (a few samples of this study predate the infection). Cell type and time point are not known.

DNA for the CDR3: TGTGCCAGCAGCCCCGGACTAGCGGGAAGCTACTACGAGCAGTACTTC. Translated, it gives CASSPGLAGSYYEQYF. This chain links TRBV7-8 with TRBJ2-7, with 12 positions matching TRBD2. V shed 5 bases, J shed 3 bases, and the junction held 8 bases outside the gene matches. The CDR3 spans 16 residues. Germline V gives CDR1 SGHVS, CDR2 FQNEAQ.